The 8 T cell receptor beta chains below were found in one sample sequenced in a study of cytomegalovirus exposure and HLA in healthy donors. Clones were read by immunoSEQ multiplex PCR, and TCRdb kept only the in-frame ones, dropping some. This table holds about 150,000 clones, approximately 86% found once. The material sequenced was PBMCs. All receptors derive from a man aged 18 to 35 in good health and CMV-seropositive.

The chain employs TRBV6-1 and TRBJ2-1; 8 bases agree with TRBD1. Germline values: CDR1 MNHNS, CDR2 SASEGT. J lost 0 bases, V lost 10 bases, and 8 bases had no gene match. The CDR3 extends over 15 amino acids. This chain's CDR3 is CAIRQGLSSYNEQFF. The CDR3 nucleotides are TGTGCCATTCGACAGGGGCTGAGCTCCTACAATGAGCAGTTCTTC.

V and J are TRBV19 and TRBJ1-2, with 9 bases fitting TRBD1. Germline loops: CDR1 LNHDA, CDR2 SQIVND (reference sequence). Trimming removed 4 bases from V and 2 bases from J; junction bases left unmatched: 5. This CDR3 is built from 15 residues. CDR3 sequence: CASSTPGTGNYGYTF. Here the CDR3 DNA reads TGTGCCAGTAGTACCCCCGGGACAGGGAACTATGGCTACACCTTC.

The chain combines TRBV7-3 with TRBJ2-3; 11 positions agree with TRBD2. Germline V CDR1 and CDR2: SGHTA, FQGTGA. V lost 2 bases, J lost 5 bases, and 3 bases stayed unmatched. The CDR3 has 15 amino acids. CDR3 amino acids: CASSLLAGGIDTQYF. CDR3 bases: TGTGCCAGCAGCTTACTAGCGGGGGGTATAGATACGCAGTATTTT. Full variable domain (missing parts from reference TRBV7-3 and TRBJ2-3): GAGVSQTPSNKVTEKGKYVELRCDPISGHTALYWYRQSLGQGPEFLIYFQGTGAADDSGLPNDRFFAVRPEGSVSTLKIQRTERGDSAVYLCASSLLAGGIDTQYFGPGTRLTVL.

The chain has TRBV9 and TRBJ2-3, with a tentative D call TRBD2 (6 bases). The CDR3 sequence is 14 residues long. V was cut by 3 bases and J by 6 bases, with 14 bases left in between. CDR1 SGDLS and CDR2 YYNGEE come from the germline V gene. The CDR3 here is CASSASGVRDTQYF. CDR3 DNA: TGTGCCAGCAGCGCCTCGGGGGTACGGGATACGCAGTATTTT.

The V gene is TRBV10-2, the J gene TRBJ2-7; the D gene is possibly TRBD1 (6 bases). Germline V gene data show CDR1 as WSHSY and CDR2 as SAAADI. This CDR3 has 12 residues. Trimming pared 6 bases from V and 6 bases from J, leaving 12 bases between. The CDR3 region has the DNA TGCGCCAGCAGCCTTGGACAGCTCGAGCAGTACTTC. Translation: CASSLGQLEQYF.

V is TRBV7-7 and J is TRBJ2-3, with 8 bases fitting TRBD2. This CDR3 has 14 residues. The V segment lost 4 bases and the J segment 1 base; nucleotides outside the gene matches: 1. Germline loops: CDR1 SSHAT, CDR2 FNYEAQ (reference sequence). The CDR3 DNA is TGTGCCAGCAGCTCGACTAGCGGCACAGATACGCAGTATTTT. Amino acids: CASSSTSGTDTQYF.

The chain combines TRBV10-3 with TRBJ1-4; D is ambiguous. The CDR3 has 13 amino acids. Deletions cut 6 bases from V and 8 bases from J, with 13 bases between. Per germline, CDR1 ENHRY and CDR2 SYGVKD. In DNA, the CDR3 is TGTGCCATCAGGCAAAGCGAGGGAGAAAAACTGTTTTTT. As protein: CAIRQSEGEKLFF.

The genes are TRBV7-2 and TRBJ1-2; D unresolved. V lost 3 bases and J lost 0, with 14 bases in between. Germline assignment: CDR1 SGHTA and CDR2 FQGNSA. The CDR3 contains 16 residues. The CDR3 is CASSLSRWSPNYGYTF. The CDR3 DNA follows: TGTGCCAGCAGCTTGTCTCGCTGGAGCCCTAACTATGGCTACACCTTC.